This T cell receptor beta chain was sequenced during a study of blood T cells in healthy people across ages. Together with a sample-barcoded 5' primer, a J-beta primer mix was included in a second PCR lasting about 6 to 12 cycles. TCRdb ran MiXCR on the 5' RACE reads and lists one entry per CDR3 protein. This sample has about 1.1 million distinct CDR3 sequences; around two fifths occur once, and the top ten carry about 12%. A remark on this clonotype: Its antigen is not identified.

The V and J ends lost 4 bases and 0 bases respectively, with 15 bases between them. The germline V gene has CDR1 SNHLY and CDR2 FYNNEI. CDR3 length: 16 amino acids. Study conclusions and caveats: Not knowing donor CMV status may have confounded expanded clonotype changes.

The sample taken for sequencing was blood. This rearrangement joins TRBV2 to TRBJ1-1, with D maybe TRBD1 (5 bases). The receptor comes from a man between 18 and 35 years old in good health. CDR3 loop: CASSVGRAFMNTEAFF. The CDR3 nucleotides are TGTGCCAGCAGTGTCGGCAGGGCTTTCATGAACACTGAAGCTTTCTTT. Variable domain in full (rest from reference TRBV2 and TRBJ1-1): EPEVTQTPSHQVTQMGQEVILRCVPISNHLYFYWYRQILGQKVEFLVSFYNNEISEKSEIFDDQFSVERPDGSNFTLKIRSTKLEDSAMYFCASSVGRAFMNTEAFFGQGTRLTVV.